The rows below give T cell receptor beta chains drawn from one sample of a study of Ad26.COV2.S vaccination and SARS-CoV-2 variants. Measured with immunoSEQ multiplex PCR; TCRdb has only the in-frame clones, and not every one. Here the sample spans 430,000 or so clones, around 90% being singletons. The sample consisted of peripheral blood, taken in a trial of Ad26.COV2.S vaccine versus placebo. The receptors shown here come from a person between 18 and 65 years old who received the Ad26.COV2.S COVID-19 vaccine or a placebo. Both conserved end residues are part of each CDR3. A D gene is named only where the DNA matches it firmly. The size entry is marked missing in some rows and otherwise reads once, few, many or a size class.

v_call	clone_size	d_call	j_call	cdr3_aa	cdr3_nt
TRBV7-6	.	TRBD2	TRBJ2-1	CASSLGGGRAHNEQFF	TGTGCCAGCAGCTTAGGTGGCGGGAGGGCCCACAATGAGCAGTTCTTC
TRBV28	.	.	TRBJ1-1	CASSRQLIEAFF	TGTGCCAGCAGCCGACAGTTAATCGAAGCTTTCTTT
TRBV27	.	TRBD2	TRBJ2-1	CASTGLAGTVFYEQFF	TGTGCCAGCACCGGACTAGCGGGAACCGTATTCTATGAGCAGTTCTTC
TRBV24-1	.	.	TRBJ2-3	CATSEVLDTDTQYF	TGTGCCACCAGTGAGGTCCTCGACACAGATACGCAGTATTTT
TRBV27	.	TRBD1	TRBJ1-5	CASRGTGGQPQHF	TGTGCCAGCAGAGGGACAGGGGGTCAGCCCCAGCATTTT
TRBV21-1	.	.	TRBJ2-1	CASKWSERNEQFF	TGTGCCAGCAAATGGTCGGAACGCAATGAGCAGTTCTTC
TRBV28	once	TRBD2	TRBJ2-7	CATSGAGPYEQYF	TGTGCCACCAGCGGGGCAGGCCCTTACGAGCAGTACTTC
TRBV5-1	.	TRBD1	TRBJ2-3	CASSLETGVNTQYF	TGCGCCAGCAGCTTGGAGACAGGGGTAAATACGCAGTATTTT
TRBV10-3	.	.	TRBJ2-1	CAIRTEGGNEQFF	TGTGCCATACGGACCGAAGGCGGCAATGAGCAGTTCTTC
TRBV15	.	.	TRBJ1-4	CATSRDNEKLFF	TGTGCCACCAGCAGGGACAATGAAAAACTGTTTTTT
TRBV12-3/TRBV12-4	.	.	TRBJ2-2	CASTSGLTGELFF	TGTGCCAGCACGTCAGGGTTGACCGGGGAGCTGTTTTTT
TRBV5-1	.	TRBD2	TRBJ2-6	CASSVLAGGPSNGANVLTF	TGCGCCAGCAGCGTGTTAGCGGGAGGGCCGTCGAATGGGGCCAACGTCCTGACTTTC
TRBV6-1	.	.	TRBJ1-5	CASSEGTSNNQPQHF	TGTGCCAGCAGCGAAGGGACCTCAAATAATCAGCCCCAGCATTTT
TRBV10-1	.	.	TRBJ2-2	CASSLGAGELFF	TGCGCCAGCAGTTTAGGGGCCGGGGAGCTGTTTTTT
TRBV6-5	.	.	TRBJ2-6	CASSYGRITGANVLTF	TGTGCCAGCAGTTACGGCCGGATTACTGGGGCCAACGTCCTGACTTTC
TRBV27	.	TRBD2	TRBJ2-3	CASSSAGGGDTQYF	TGTGCCAGCAGTTCGGCCGGGGGGGGAGATACGCAGTATTTT
TRBV28	.	.	TRBJ1-1	CASSLPGMNTEAFF	TGTGCCAGCAGTTTACCGGGGATGAACACTGAAGCTTTCTTT
TRBV12-3/TRBV12-4	.	.	TRBJ2-5	CASSRRQQETQYF	TGTGCCAGCAGTAGACGACAGCAAGAGACCCAGTACTTC
TRBV2	.	TRBD2	TRBJ2-1	CASTRTSGINEQFF	TGTGCCAGCACCCGGACTAGCGGGATCAATGAGCAGTTCTTC
TRBV19	.	.	TRBJ2-7	CASSIGDSYEQYF	TGTGCCAGTAGTATAGGAGACAGCTACGAGCAGTACTTC
TRBV28	.	.	TRBJ2-7	CASRIPGNPYEQYF	TGTGCCAGCAGAATCCCGGGGAACCCCTACGAGCAGTACTTC
TRBV7-9	.	TRBD2	TRBJ2-1	CASRRGLAGVYNEQFF	TGTGCCAGCAGACGGGGACTAGCGGGAGTATACAATGAGCAGTTCTTC
TRBV11-2	.	.	TRBJ1-6	CASSTGGYNSPLHF	TGTGCCAGCAGCACAGGCGGGTATAATTCACCCCTCCACTTT
TRBV27	once	TRBD2	TRBJ2-1	CASSLTSGLLNNEQFF	TGTGCCAGCAGTTTAACGTCGGGACTATTAAACAATGAGCAGTTCTTC
TRBV6-1	once	.	TRBJ1-6	CASSEGLRSPLHF	TGTGCCAGCAGTGAAGGTTTGCGATCACCCCTCCACTTT